This TCR beta chain emerged from a study of chemoradiotherapy in HPV16-positive cancers. Clones were sequenced by immunoSEQ multiplex PCR, and TCRdb holds only the in-frame ones, with some missing. The data show about 5,400 clones, roughly 85% seen once. Trimming stripped 5 bases from V and 4 bases from J, with 22 bases between. CDR1 is SGHTA, CDR2 FQGNSA, per germline. This CDR3 contains 17 residues. Sample: tumor tissue, taken from a patient who underwent chemoradiotherapy. The V and J genes are TRBV7-2 and TRBJ2-3; TRBD1 or TRBD2 may be the D gene (5 bases each). This clonotype was obtained from a human donor with HPV-associated anogenital cancer. The CDR3 is CASSLGVGSQGADTQYF. The DNA for the CDR3 is TGTGCCAGCAGCCTCGGGGTCGGGTCGCAGGGAGCAGATACGCAGTATTTT.